A single sample gave rise to the 14 T cell receptor beta chains below, sequenced in a study of a mutant IDH1 vaccine in newly diagnosed glioma. Their cognate antigens are unknown. Time point here: week 11, during vaccination. Each vaccine dose was 300 ug of mutant IDH1 20-mer peptide, with topical imiquimod. Here immunoSEQ multiplex PCR was the method, and the copy in TCRdb shows in-frame clones only, minus some. This sample has 55,000 to 65,000 clones, with about 84% found just once. Sample: PBMCs, taken from a glioma patient whose treatment included an IDH1 peptide vaccine. These receptors originate from a man younger than 45 with glioma.

The chain links TRBV18 to TRBJ1-2, with TRBD1 matching over 7 bases. After removal of 2 bases from V and 4 bases from J, the junction contained 13 bases not matched to a gene. CDR3 length: 17 residues. Germline-derived CDR1 and CDR2 are KGHSH and LQKENI. Here the CDR3 DNA reads TGTGCCAGCTCACCAGACGGACTTCAGGGGGTTGTCTATGGCTACACCTTC. Residues: CASSPDGLQGVVYGYTF.

This clone has just one count. The chain carries TRBV11-2 and TRBJ2-1, with D tentatively TRBD2 (5 bases). Deletions cut 5 bases from V and 1 base from J, with 24 bases between. Germline assignment: CDR1 SGHAT and CDR2 FQNNGV. The CDR3 consists of 19 residues. For the CDR3, the DNA is TGTGCCAGCAGCCCTAATCACCCTGGACTTCCCCAATCCTACAATGAGCAGTTCTTC. This sequence encodes CASSPNHPGLPQSYNEQFF.

The rearrangement links TRBV6-1 to TRBJ1-2, with TRBD1 matching over 7 bases. The J segment lost 4 bases and the V segment lost 0 bases, leaving 5 bases of the junction unmatched. This CDR3 contains 15 residues. Germline-derived CDR1 and CDR2 are MNHNS and SASEGT. CDR3 coding DNA: TGTGCCAGCAGTGAAGCCTACGGGACAGCCTATGGCTACACCTTC. Translating gives CASSEAYGTAYGYTF.

Points on this clone: The junction differs from germline at one of its ends, possibly a read error. The rearrangement links TRBV9 to TRBJ2-4, with D maybe TRBD2 (6 bases). Germline CDR1 and CDR2: SGDLS and YYNGEE. The CDR3 is 12 residues long. CDR3 region: CASSATEGPKTF. CDR3 coding DNA: TGTGCCAGCAGCGCTACGGAGGGACCCAAAACCTTC.

This chain's CDR3 is CAIEQGANYGYTF. The CDR3 bases are TGTGCCATCGAACAGGGAGCTAACTATGGCTACACCTTC. V usage is TRBV28 and J usage is TRBJ1-2, with D maybe TRBD1 (6 bases). CDR3 length: 13 residues. V was trimmed by 10 bases and J by 0 bases, leaving 12 bases between them. Germline-derived CDR1 and CDR2 are MDHEN and SYDVKM.

This chain uses TRBV5-8 with TRBJ1-5, with unresolved D. V was shortened by 1 base and J by 3 bases, with 11 bases between the two germline ends. Germline V gives CDR1 SGHTS, CDR2 YDEGEE. The CDR3 extends over 15 amino acids. CDR3 nucleotides: TGTGCCAGCAGCTTGTCAGGCACGTTCAATCAGCCCCAGCATTTT. This sequence encodes CASSLSGTFNQPQHF.

The chain recombines TRBV5-1 with TRBJ2-5; tentatively, D is TRBD1 (5 bases). Germline V lookup: CDR1 SGHRS, CDR2 YFSETQ. V was clipped by 0 bases and J by 1 base, with 10 bases between them. The CDR3 loop spans 15 amino acids. This chain's CDR3 is CASSLGGTRQETQYF. The CDR3 DNA sequence: TGCGCCAGCAGCTTGGGGGGCACTCGCCAAGAGACCCAGTACTTC.

The chain employs TRBV9 and TRBJ1-4; D gene uncertain. The CDR3 loop spans 13 amino acids. Germline CDR1 is SGDLS and CDR2 is YYNGEE. Trimming cost V 0 bases and J 5 bases, with 5 bases left between them. CDR3: CASSVDQNEKLFF. CDR3 nucleotides: TGTGCCAGCAGCGTAGACCAGAATGAAAAACTGTTTTTT. Supplemented by reference TRBV9 and TRBJ1-4, the full variable domain reads DSGVTQTPKHLITATGQRVTLRCSPRSGDLSVYWYQQSLDQGLQFLIQYYNGEERAKGNILERFSAQQFPDLHSELNLSSLELGDSALYFCASSVDQNEKLFFGSGTQLSVL.

The sample holds one count of this clone. The chain combines TRBV4-1 with TRBJ1-2, with 7 bases matching TRBD1. V lost 0 bases to trimming and J lost 7 bases; unmatched junction nucleotides: 8. CDR3 length: 15 amino acids. Looked up from germline, CDR1 is MGHRA and CDR2 is YSYEKL. This CDR3 reads CASSQEGGGAGGYTF. CDR3 in DNA: TGCGCCAGCAGCCAAGAGGGAGGGGGCGCGGGTGGCTACACCTTC.

The chain uses TRBV19 and TRBJ1-3; no definite D call. The CDR3 runs to 17 residues. The germline V and J ends were trimmed by 4 bases and 1 base, with 17 bases remaining between them. Germline CDR1 and CDR2: LNHDA and SQIVND (reference sequence). In DNA form, the CDR3 reads TGTGCCAGTAGTACGAACACGGGGTACCCATCTGGAAACACCATATATTTT. Amino acid sequence: CASSTNTGYPSGNTIYF.

This rearrangement joins TRBV7-9 to TRBJ2-7; D may match TRBD1 or TRBD2 (6 bases each). This CDR3 region has 16 residues. Per the germline V gene, CDR1 is SEHNR and CDR2 is FQNEAQ (reference sequence). V was pared by 1 base and J by 1 base, with 14 bases between. The CDR3 sequence is CASSLERGAESYEQYF. CDR3 sequence (DNA): TGTGCCAGCAGCTTAGAGAGGGGGGCGGAGTCCTACGAGCAGTACTTC.

The chain is built from TRBV7-2 and TRBJ2-4; a weak D match, TRBD1 (6 bases). This CDR3 is 17 amino acids long. Germline V CDR1 and CDR2: SGHTA, FQGNSA. Trimming took off 5 bases at V and 0 bases at J, with 17 bases between the two ends. The CDR3 spells CASSVRAGVVAKNIQYF. Here the CDR3 DNA reads TGTGCCAGCAGCGTTAGGGCAGGGGTTGTAGCCAAAAACATTCAGTACTTC. Filled out from reference TRBV7-2 and TRBJ2-4, the complete variable domain reads GAGVSQSPSNKVTEKGKDVELRCDPISGHTALYWYRQSLGQGLEFLIYFQGNSAPDKSGLPSDRFSAERTGGSVSTLTIQRTQQEDSAVYLCASSVRAGVVAKNIQYFGAGTRLSVL.

This chain connects TRBV2 to TRBJ1-2, with 8 nucleotides matching TRBD1. Germline V lookup: CDR1 SNHLY, CDR2 FYNNEI. The CDR3 extends over 16 amino acids. V gave up 6 bases and J gave up 4 bases; unmatched junction bases: 13. The chain's CDR3 is CASSPTTGAGVYGYTF. The CDR3 nucleotides are TGTGCCAGCAGCCCCACGACAGGGGCGGGTGTCTATGGCTACACCTTC. Full variable domain (remainder filled in from reference TRBV2 and TRBJ1-2): EPEVTQTPSHQVTQMGQEVILRCVPISNHLYFYWYRQILGQKVEFLVSFYNNEISEKSEIFDDQFSVERPDGSNFTLKIRSTKLEDSAMYFCASSPTTGAGVYGYTFGSGTRLTVV.

In its sample, this clone is medium-sized. CDR3 region: CASSLEGRTDTQYF. CDR3 DNA: TGTGCCAGCAGCTTGGAAGGGAGGACAGATACGCAGTATTTT. The chain employs TRBV5-5 and TRBJ2-3; D is possibly TRBD2 (6 bases). V dropped 0 bases and J dropped 3 bases, with 8 bases sitting between them. Germline CDR1 is SGHKS and CDR2 is YYEKEE (reference sequence). This CDR3 comprises 14 residues. Looking up the rest from reference TRBV5-5 and TRBJ2-3 gives the full variable domain: DAGVTQSPTHLIKTRGQQVTLRCSPISGHKSVSWYQQVLGQGPQFIFQYYEKEERGRGNFPDRFSARQFPNYSSELNVNALLLGDSALYLCASSLEGRTDTQYFGPGTRLTVL.